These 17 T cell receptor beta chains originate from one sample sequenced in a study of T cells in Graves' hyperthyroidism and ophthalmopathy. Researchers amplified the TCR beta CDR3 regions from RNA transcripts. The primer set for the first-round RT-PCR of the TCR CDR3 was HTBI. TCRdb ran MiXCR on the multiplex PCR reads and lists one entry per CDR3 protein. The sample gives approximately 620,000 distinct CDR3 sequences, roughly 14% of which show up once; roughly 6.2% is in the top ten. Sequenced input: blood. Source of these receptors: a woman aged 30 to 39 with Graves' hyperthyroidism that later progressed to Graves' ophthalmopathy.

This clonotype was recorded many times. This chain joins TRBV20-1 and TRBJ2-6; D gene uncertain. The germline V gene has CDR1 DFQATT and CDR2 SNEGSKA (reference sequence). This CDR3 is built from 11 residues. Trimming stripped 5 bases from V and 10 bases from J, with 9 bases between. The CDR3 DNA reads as TGCAGTGCTGGCCCGAGTAACGTCCTGACTTTC. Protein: CSAGPSNVLTF.

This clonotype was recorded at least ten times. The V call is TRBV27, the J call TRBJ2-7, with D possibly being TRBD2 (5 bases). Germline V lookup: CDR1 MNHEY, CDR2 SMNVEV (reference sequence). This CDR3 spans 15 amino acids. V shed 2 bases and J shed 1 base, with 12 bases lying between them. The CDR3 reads CASSLRAEASYEQYF. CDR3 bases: TGTGCCAGCAGTTTACGAGCGGAGGCTTCCTACGAGCAGTACTTC.

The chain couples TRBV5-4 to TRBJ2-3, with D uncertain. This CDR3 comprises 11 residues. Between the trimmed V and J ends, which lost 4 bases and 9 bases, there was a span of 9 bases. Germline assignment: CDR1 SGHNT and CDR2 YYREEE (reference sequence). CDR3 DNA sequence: TGTGCCAGCAGCCTGGAGCACACGCAGTATTTT. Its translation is CASSLEHTQYF.

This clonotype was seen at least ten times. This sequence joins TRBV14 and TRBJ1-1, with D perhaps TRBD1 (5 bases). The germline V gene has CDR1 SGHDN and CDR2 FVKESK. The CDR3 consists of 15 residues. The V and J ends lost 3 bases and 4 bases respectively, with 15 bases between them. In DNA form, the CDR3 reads TGTGCCAGCAGCCAGCAGACGGGGGGTTTCACTGAAGCTTTCTTT. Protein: CASSQQTGGFTEAFF.

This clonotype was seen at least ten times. The CDR3 loop reads CASRPVTSGSKEQYF. The CDR3 nucleotides read TGTGCCAGCCGACCCGTGACTAGCGGGAGTAAAGAGCAGTACTTC. This chain connects TRBV28 to TRBJ2-7; 12 nucleotides match TRBD2. Germline CDR1 reads MDHEN; CDR2 reads SYDVKM. V shed 8 bases and J 7 bases; nucleotides not matched to a gene: 12. CDR3 size: 15 residues.

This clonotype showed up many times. CDR3 sequence (DNA): TGTGCCAGCAGTGAAGGTCCCCTAAGGAGCTACGAGCAGTACTTC. Translating it yields CASSEGPLRSYEQYF. J is TRBJ2-7 and V is TRBV2; D is uncertain. The germline CDR1 and CDR2 sequences are SNHLY and FYNNEI. CDR3 size: 15 residues. Between the trimmed V and J ends, which lost 1 base and 3 bases, there was a span of 13 bases. Using reference TRBV2 and TRBJ2-7 for the parts outside the CDR3, the full variable domain is EPEVTQTPSHQVTQMGQEVILRCVPISNHLYFYWYRQILGQKVEFLVSFYNNEISEKSEIFDDQFSVERPDGSNFTLKIRSTKLEDSAMYFCASSEGPLRSYEQYFGPGTRLTVT.

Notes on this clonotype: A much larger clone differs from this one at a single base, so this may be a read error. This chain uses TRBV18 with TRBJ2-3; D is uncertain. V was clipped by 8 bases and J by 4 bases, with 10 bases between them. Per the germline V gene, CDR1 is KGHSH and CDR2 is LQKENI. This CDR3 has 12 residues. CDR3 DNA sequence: TGTGCCAGCAGCTTAGACTCAGATACGCAGTATTTT. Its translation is CASSLDSDTQYF.

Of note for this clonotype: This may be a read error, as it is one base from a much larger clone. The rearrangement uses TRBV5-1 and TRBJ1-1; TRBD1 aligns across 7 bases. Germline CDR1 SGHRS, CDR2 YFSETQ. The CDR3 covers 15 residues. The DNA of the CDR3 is TGCGCCAGCAGCTCGACCGGGACAGAGAACACTGAAGATTTCTTT. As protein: CASSSTGTENTEDFF.

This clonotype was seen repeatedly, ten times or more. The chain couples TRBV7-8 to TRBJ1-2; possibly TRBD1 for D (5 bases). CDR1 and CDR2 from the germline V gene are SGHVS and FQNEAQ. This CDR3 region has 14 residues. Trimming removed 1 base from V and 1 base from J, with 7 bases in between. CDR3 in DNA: TGTGCCAGCAGCTTAGTGGGGCTTAACTATGGCTACACCTTC. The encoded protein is CASSLVGLNYGYTF. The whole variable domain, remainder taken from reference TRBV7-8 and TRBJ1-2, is GAGVSQSPRYKVAKRGQDVALRCDPISGHVSLFWYQQALGQGPEFLTYFQNEAQLDKSGLPSDRFFAERPEGSVSTLKIQRTQQEDSAVYLCASSLVGLNYGYTFGSGTRLTVV.

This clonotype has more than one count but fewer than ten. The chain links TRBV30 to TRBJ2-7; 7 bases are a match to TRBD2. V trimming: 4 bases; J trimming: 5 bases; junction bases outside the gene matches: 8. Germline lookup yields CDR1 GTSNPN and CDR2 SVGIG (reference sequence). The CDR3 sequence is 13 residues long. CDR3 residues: CAWNGWEGNEQYF. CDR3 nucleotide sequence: TGTGCCTGGAATGGTTGGGAGGGCAACGAGCAGTACTTC.

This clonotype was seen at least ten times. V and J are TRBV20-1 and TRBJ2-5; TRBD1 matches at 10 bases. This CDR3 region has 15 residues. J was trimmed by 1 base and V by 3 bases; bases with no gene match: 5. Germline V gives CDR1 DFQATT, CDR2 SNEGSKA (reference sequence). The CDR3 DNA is TGCAGTGCTAGGACAGGGGGCGCCCCCCAAGAGACCCAGTACTTC. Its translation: CSARTGGAPQETQYF.

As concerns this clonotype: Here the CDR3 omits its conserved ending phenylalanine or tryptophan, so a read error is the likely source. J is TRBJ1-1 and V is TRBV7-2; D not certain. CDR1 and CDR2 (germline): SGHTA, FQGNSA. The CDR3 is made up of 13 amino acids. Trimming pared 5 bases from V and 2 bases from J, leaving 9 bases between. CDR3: CASSPPGNTEAFL. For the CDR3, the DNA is TGTGCCAGCAGCCCCCCGGGAAACACTGAAGCTTTCTTG.

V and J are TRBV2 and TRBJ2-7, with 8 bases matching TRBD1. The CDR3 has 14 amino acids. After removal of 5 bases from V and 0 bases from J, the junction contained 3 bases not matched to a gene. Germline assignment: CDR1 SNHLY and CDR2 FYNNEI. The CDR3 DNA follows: TGTGCCAGCAGTTGGACAGGGAACTCCTACGAGCAGTACTTC. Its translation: CASSWTGNSYEQYF.

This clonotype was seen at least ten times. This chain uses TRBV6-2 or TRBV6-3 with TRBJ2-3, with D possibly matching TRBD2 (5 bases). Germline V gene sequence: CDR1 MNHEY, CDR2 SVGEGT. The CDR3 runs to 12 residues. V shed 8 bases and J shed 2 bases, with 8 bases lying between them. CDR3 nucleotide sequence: TGTGCCAGCGGGAGTGTCACAGATACGCAGTATTTT. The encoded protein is CASGSVTDTQYF.

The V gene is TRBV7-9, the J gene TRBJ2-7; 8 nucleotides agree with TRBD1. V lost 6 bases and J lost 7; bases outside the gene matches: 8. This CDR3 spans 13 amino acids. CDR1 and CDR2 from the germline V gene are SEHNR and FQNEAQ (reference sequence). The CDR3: CASSRTTGEEQYF. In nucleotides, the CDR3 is TGTGCCAGCAGTCGAACGACAGGGGAGGAGCAGTACTTC. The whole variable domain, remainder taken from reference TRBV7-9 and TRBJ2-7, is DTGVSQNPRHKITKRGQNVTFRCDPISEHNRLYWYRQTLGQGPEFLTYFQNEAQLEKSRLLSDRFSAERPKGSFSTLEIQRTEQGDSAMYLCASSRTTGEEQYFGPGTRLTVT.

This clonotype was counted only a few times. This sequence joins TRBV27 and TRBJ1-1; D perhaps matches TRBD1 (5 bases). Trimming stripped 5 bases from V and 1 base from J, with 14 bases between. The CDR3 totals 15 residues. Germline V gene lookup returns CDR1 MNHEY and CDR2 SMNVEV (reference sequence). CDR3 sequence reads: CASSPAGMANTEAFF. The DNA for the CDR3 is TGTGCCAGCAGTCCAGCAGGGATGGCGAACACTGAAGCTTTCTTT.

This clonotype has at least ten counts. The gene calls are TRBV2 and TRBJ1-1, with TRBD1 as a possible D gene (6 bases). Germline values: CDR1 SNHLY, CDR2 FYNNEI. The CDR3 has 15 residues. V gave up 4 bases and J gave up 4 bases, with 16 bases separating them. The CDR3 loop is CASSVTGLPGTEAFF. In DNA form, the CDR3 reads TGTGCCAGCAGTGTAACAGGGTTGCCTGGCACTGAAGCTTTCTTT.